The entry below gives a single T cell receptor beta chain sequence along with its context. Its antigen is undetermined. This CDR3 comprises 12 residues. CDR1 and CDR2 (germline): GTSNPN, SVGIG (reference sequence). Trimming removed 3 bases at V and 1 base at J, with 6 bases between. The data derive from a study of CD8+ T cells in alopecia areata. Whole-study results and caveats: Scalp lesions, especially in alopecia totalis/universalis, had higher clonality than normal scalp.

Peripheral blood, together with lesional scalp punch biopsies, was collected from alopecia areata patients. PBMCs, the starting material, were the source of sorted CD4+ and CD8+ T cells. Reverse transcription of extracted RNA yielded cDNA, which provided the sequencing template. TCRdb keeps only in-frame clones here, not all; method: immunoSEQ multiplex PCR. The data show 120,000 or so clones, 45% to 50% seen once. The receptor was derived from a human donor with alopecia areata. The V and J genes are TRBV30 and TRBJ1-1; D call uncertain. The sample was NKG2D-low CD8+ T cells sorted from blood. The CDR3 here is CAWRAGNTEAFF. The DNA for the CDR3 is TGTGCCTGGAGGGCGGGGAACACTGAAGCTTTCTTT. Filled out from reference TRBV30 and TRBJ1-1, the complete variable domain reads SQTIHQWPATLVQPVGSPLSLECTVEGTSNPNLYWYRQAAGRGLQLLFYSVGIGQISSEVPQNLSASRPQDRQFILSSKKLLLSDSGFYLCAWRAGNTEAFFGQGTRLTVV.